These 28 T cell receptor beta chains originate from one sample sequenced in a study of blood T cells in healthy people across ages. Combining a sample-barcoded 5' primer with a J-beta primer mix, a second PCR ran for roughly 6 to 12 cycles. Each CDR3 protein is one row after TCRdb ran MiXCR on the 5' RACE reads. The sample records about 1.6 million distinct CDR3 sequences, around 36% being singletons. The sample was blood. Source of these receptors: a woman in her 30s in good health.

The chain carries TRBV21-1 and TRBJ2-2; TRBD2, the D gene given by the table, was not confirmed from the DNA. TRBV21-1 is tagged as a pseudogene. This CDR3 contains 22 residues. The CDR3 region is CASSKAATSGNSRLGFGGELFF. CDR3 DNA: TGTGCCAGCAGCAAAGCTGCGACTAGCGGGAACAGTAGGTTGGGGTTCGGCGGGGAGCTGTTTTTT.

V gene TRBV20-1 combines with J gene TRBJ2-3; D ambiguous. This CDR3 has 12 residues. V dropped 3 bases and J dropped 5 bases, with 9 bases sitting between them. Germline lookup yields CDR1 DFQATT and CDR2 SNEGSKA (reference sequence). CDR3 DNA sequence: TGCAGTGCTAGGACCCTCGGAGATACGCAGTATTTT. Its translation is CSARTLGDTQYF.

As to this clonotype: Germline and junction disagree at one end, which may indicate a read error. The chain recombines TRBV12-3 or TRBV12-4 with TRBJ2-1, with a possible D match to TRBD1 (6 bases). The CDR3 loop spans 17 amino acids. The CDR3 nucleotides are TGTGCCAGCAGTTTAATGAGGGGGAACAGGGCTAACAATAAGCAGTTCTTC. Its protein is CASSLMRGNRANNKQFF.

Notes on this clonotype: Being one base from a much bigger clone, this may be a read error. This sequence joins TRBV27 and TRBJ2-7; D might be TRBD2 (5 bases). The germline CDR1 and CDR2 sequences are MNHEY and SMNVEV (reference sequence). V lost 8 bases to trimming and J lost 4 bases, with 15 bases between them. The CDR3 has 13 amino acids. CDR3 protein: CASGESGGYEQYF. The CDR3 nucleotides are TGTGCCAGCGGGGAAAGCGGTGGGTACGAGCAGTACTTC.

CDR3: CASPASVQETQYF. Written as DNA, the CDR3 is TGTGCCAGTCCGGCGAGCGTTCAAGAGACCCAGTACTTC. The chain joins TRBV5-6 to TRBJ2-5, with unresolved D. V was cut by 8 bases and J by 2 bases, with 13 bases left in between. Germline V gene sequence: CDR1 SGHDT, CDR2 YYEEEE. The CDR3 length is 13 residues.

The CDR3 nucleotides read TGTGCCAGCAGTATGGCAACTCGAGCGGGGGGGCGCAATGAGCAGTTCTTC. Translating gives CASSMATRAGGRNEQFF. V is TRBV28 and J is TRBJ2-1, with 10 nucleotides matching TRBD2. The germline V gene encodes CDR1 MDHEN and CDR2 SYDVKM. The CDR3 is 17 amino acids. V lost 5 bases and J lost 6; bases outside the gene matches: 13.

The gene calls are TRBV9 and TRBJ1-3, with TRBD1 matching over 10 bases. Germline CDR1 and CDR2: SGDLS and YYNGEE. The CDR3 extends over 18 amino acids. The ends lost 3 bases at V and 2 bases at J; junction bases unmatched: 11. The CDR3 is CASSASPGQGKAGNTIYF. The CDR3, as DNA: TGTGCCAGCAGCGCTAGTCCGGGACAGGGGAAGGCTGGAAACACCATATATTTT.

This chain uses TRBV6-1 with TRBJ2-3; 9 bases line up with TRBD2. The CDR3 extends over 16 amino acids. V lost 6 bases and J lost 0; bases outside the gene matches: 7. Per the germline V gene, CDR1 is MNHNS and CDR2 is SASEGT. CDR3 residues: CASRSSGGTSTDTQYF. DNA of the CDR3: TGTGCCAGCAGGTCCAGCGGGGGGACTAGCACAGATACGCAGTATTTT.

This clonotype was counted once. The rearrangement links TRBV19 to TRBJ1-5, with D possibly being TRBD1 (5 bases). Germline CDR1 is LNHDA and CDR2 is SQIVND (reference sequence). V dropped 10 bases and J dropped 4 bases, with 11 bases sitting between them. This CDR3 has 12 residues. For the CDR3, the DNA is TGTGCCACCAGGGAGCGAAATCAGCCCCAGCATTTT. It is translated as CATRERNQPQHF.

This clonotype has only a few counts. This chain uses TRBV5-1 with TRBJ2-3, with D tentatively TRBD2 (5 bases). CDR1 SGHRS and CDR2 YFSETQ come from the germline V gene. The CDR3 runs 13 residues. V was clipped by 5 bases and J by 1 base, with 8 bases between them. CDR3 amino acids: CASSRERTDTQYF. The CDR3 coding sequence is TGCGCCAGCAGTAGGGAGCGCACAGATACGCAGTATTTT.

The gene calls are TRBV5-1 and TRBJ2-1, with 8 bases fitting TRBD1. V lost 4 bases and J lost 6; bases outside the gene matches: 12. The CDR3 is made up of 16 amino acids. Germline V gene data show CDR1 as SGHRS and CDR2 as YFSETQ. The CDR3 loop reads CASSPLPDRVFNEQFF. The CDR3 DNA reads as TGCGCCAGCAGCCCCTTGCCGGACAGGGTCTTCAATGAGCAGTTCTTC.

This chain joins TRBV20-1 and TRBJ1-2; a weak D match, TRBD1 (5 bases). Germline CDR1 DFQATT, CDR2 SNEGSKA (reference sequence). The CDR3 covers 13 residues. Trimming left V 6 bases short and J 0 bases short, with 11 bases between. Written as DNA, the CDR3 is TGCAGTGCATCGACAGAAGCTAACTATGGCTACACCTTC. Its protein is CSASTEANYGYTF.

This clonotype was observed at least ten times. The chain uses TRBV6-6 and TRBJ1-5; D uncertain. Germline CDR1 reads MNHNY; CDR2 reads SVGAGI (reference sequence). The V end lost 6 bases, the J end lost 4 bases, and 19 bases lay between the germline ends. The CDR3 has 16 residues. The CDR3 is CASSHTLGPGNQPQHF. CDR3 DNA: TGTGCCAGCAGCCACACCTTAGGGCCAGGTAATCAGCCCCAGCATTTT.

This clonotype has more than one count but fewer than ten. This chain connects TRBV3-1 to TRBJ1-1; unclear D gene. CDR1 and CDR2 (germline): LGHDT, YNNKEL (reference sequence). The CDR3 covers 16 residues. V gave up 4 bases and J gave up 2 bases, with 17 bases separating them. The CDR3: CASSLRRPTLNTEAFF. CDR3 nucleotide sequence: TGTGCCAGCAGCCTGAGGAGACCGACACTCAACACTGAAGCTTTCTTT.

This clonotype appeared a few times. This rearrangement joins TRBV4-2 to TRBJ1-2; D not resolved. Trimming took off 0 bases at V and 1 base at J, with 6 bases between the two ends. The length of the CDR3 is 14 residues. From germline, CDR1 is LGHNA and CDR2 YNFKEQ. Here the CDR3 reads CASSQEQFNYGYTF. The CDR3 nucleotides are TGTGCCAGCAGCCAAGAACAGTTTAACTATGGCTACACCTTC.

This clonotype appeared a few times. The chain has TRBV28 and TRBJ2-3; no clear D. Trimming pared 3 bases from V and 3 bases from J, leaving 16 bases between. The CDR3 loop spans 16 amino acids. The germline CDR1 and CDR2 sequences are MDHEN and SYDVKM. The chain's CDR3 is CASSFNPGDPTDTQYF. The CDR3 coding sequence is TGTGCCAGCAGTTTCAACCCTGGGGATCCGACAGATACGCAGTATTTT. The whole variable domain, filled in from reference TRBV28 and TRBJ2-3, reads DVKVTQSSRYLVKRTGEKVFLECVQDMDHENMFWYRQDPGLGLRLIYFSYDVKMKEKGDIPEGYSVSREKKERFSLILESASTNQTSMYLCASSFNPGDPTDTQYFGPGTRLTVL.

This clonotype was observed many times. The chain carries TRBV6-6 and TRBJ2-1; TRBD2 might be the D (7 bases). Trimming shortened V by 2 bases and J by 2 bases, and 10 bases separated the two germline ends. The CDR3 is 15 amino acids. Germline values: CDR1 MNHNY, CDR2 SVGAGI (reference sequence). CDR3: CASSYGGAPYNEQFF. CDR3 nucleotide sequence: TGTGCCAGCAGTTACGGGGGGGCCCCCTACAATGAGCAGTTCTTC.

The rearrangement joins TRBV10-3 to TRBJ2-1; TRBD1 matches at 7 bases. The CDR3 is 15 amino acids. V shed 7 bases and J 3 bases; nucleotides not matched to a gene: 9. The germline gives CDR1 ENHRY, CDR2 SYGVKD. CDR3 region: CAITSPGTVYNEQFF. The DNA for the CDR3 is TGTGCCATCACTAGCCCCGGGACAGTCTACAATGAGCAGTTCTTC.

This clonotype has just one count. This chain links TRBV5-1 with TRBJ2-1; 10 bases agree with TRBD2. The CDR3 runs to 14 residues. From germline, CDR1 is SGHRS and CDR2 YFSETQ. J gave up 10 bases and V 4 bases, and 8 bases lay outside the gene matches. This CDR3 is CASSIGLAVEEQFF. The CDR3 coding sequence is TGCGCCAGCAGCATAGGACTAGCGGTAGAGGAGCAGTTCTTC.

This clonotype has only a few counts. J is TRBJ2-1 and V is TRBV28; 7 bases align to TRBD1. Germline-derived CDR1 and CDR2 are MDHEN and SYDVKM. The ends lost 7 bases at V and 15 bases at J; junction bases unmatched: 15. The CDR3 is 13 amino acids. In nucleotides, the CDR3 is TGTGCCAGCACCTCACGGCCGGGACAGACTTCGTTCTTC. Amino acid sequence: CASTSRPGQTSFF.

The V call is TRBV7-2, the J call TRBJ1-1; 10 positions agree with TRBD1. Germline trimming cut 5 bases from V and 7 bases from J; bases unmatched to any gene: 4. Germline values: CDR1 SGHTA, CDR2 FQGNSA. CDR3 length: 13 amino acids. The CDR3 here is CASSPGDRGEAFF. The CDR3 DNA follows: TGTGCCAGCAGCCCCGGGGACAGGGGTGAAGCTTTCTTT.

The chain couples TRBV7-9 to TRBJ2-1, with 7 bases fitting TRBD2. The junction had 12 bases not matched to a gene; V was cut back by 5 bases and J by 8 bases. Germline CDR1 SEHNR, CDR2 FQNEAQ (reference sequence). The CDR3 runs to 15 residues. The CDR3 region has the DNA TGTGCCAGCAGCCCGGGACGGGGAGGGGTGGATGAGCAGTTCTTC. It encodes CASSPGRGGVDEQFF. The full variable domain, its missing parts supplied by reference TRBV7-9 and TRBJ2-1, is DTGVSQNPRHKITKRGQNVTFRCDPISEHNRLYWYRQTLGQGPEFLTYFQNEAQLEKSRLLSDRFSAERPKGSFSTLEIQRTEQGDSAMYLCASSPGRGGVDEQFFGPGTRLTVL.

This clonotype was counted ten times or more. The rearrangement joins TRBV6-6 to TRBJ2-1; 11 nucleotides align to TRBD2. The CDR3 length is 17 residues. The V segment lost 2 bases and the J segment 5 bases; nucleotides outside the gene matches: 8. Germline V gene lookup returns CDR1 MNHNY and CDR2 SVGAGI (reference sequence). The CDR3, as DNA: TGTGCCAGCAGTTACCCCGAAGCACTAGCGGGGGACAATGAGCAGTTCTTC. Translating gives CASSYPEALAGDNEQFF.

The chain recombines TRBV5-5 with TRBJ1-2, with 11 nucleotides matching TRBD1. V was clipped by 4 bases and J by 7 bases; unmatched bases: 6. Germline V gene lookup returns CDR1 SGHKS and CDR2 YYEKEE (reference sequence). This CDR3 region has 14 residues. CDR3 bases: TGTGCCAGCAGCCAGGACAGGGGGCGTTTTGGCTACACCTTC. It codes for CASSQDRGRFGYTF.

This clonotype was seen only a few times. The V gene is TRBV6-1, the J gene TRBJ2-1, with D possibly being TRBD1 (6 bases). The CDR3 contains 16 residues. V was pared by 0 bases and J by 2 bases, with 11 bases between. CDR1 is MNHNS and CDR2 is SASEGT in the germline V gene. The chain's CDR3 is CASSEAGPGAYNEQFF. The CDR3 DNA follows: TGTGCCAGCAGTGAAGCGGGGCCAGGGGCCTACAATGAGCAGTTCTTC.

This clonotype has just a few counts. The chain combines TRBV5-1 with TRBJ2-7; no clear D. V was shortened by 5 bases and J by 3 bases, with 15 bases between the two germline ends. The CDR3 is 14 residues long. Germline V gene lookup returns CDR1 SGHRS and CDR2 YFSETQ. The DNA of the CDR3 is TGCGCCAGCAGATCCAGCCTTACCAGCTACGAGCAGTACTTC. Its protein is CASRSSLTSYEQYF.

V gene TRBV20-1 combines with J gene TRBJ1-1; D remains ambiguous. Germline V CDR1 and CDR2: DFQATT, SNEGSKA (reference sequence). The CDR3 loop spans 14 amino acids. The V end was cut by 1 base, the J end by 1 base, with 10 bases between. In nucleotides, the CDR3 is TGCAGTGCTAGAGCGCAGGCCTCGAACACTGAAGCTTTCTTT. Amino acid sequence: CSARAQASNTEAFF.

A few counts support this clonotype. The gene calls are TRBV27 and TRBJ1-1, with 11 bases lining up with TRBD1. The CDR3 is made up of 15 amino acids. Per the germline V gene, CDR1 is MNHEY and CDR2 is SMNVEV (reference sequence). V trimming: 7 bases; J trimming: 4 bases; junction bases outside the gene matches: 8. The CDR3 region has the DNA TGTGCCAGCATATTGGACAGGGGGCGAAGCACTGAAGCTTTCTTT. Its protein is CASILDRGRSTEAFF.